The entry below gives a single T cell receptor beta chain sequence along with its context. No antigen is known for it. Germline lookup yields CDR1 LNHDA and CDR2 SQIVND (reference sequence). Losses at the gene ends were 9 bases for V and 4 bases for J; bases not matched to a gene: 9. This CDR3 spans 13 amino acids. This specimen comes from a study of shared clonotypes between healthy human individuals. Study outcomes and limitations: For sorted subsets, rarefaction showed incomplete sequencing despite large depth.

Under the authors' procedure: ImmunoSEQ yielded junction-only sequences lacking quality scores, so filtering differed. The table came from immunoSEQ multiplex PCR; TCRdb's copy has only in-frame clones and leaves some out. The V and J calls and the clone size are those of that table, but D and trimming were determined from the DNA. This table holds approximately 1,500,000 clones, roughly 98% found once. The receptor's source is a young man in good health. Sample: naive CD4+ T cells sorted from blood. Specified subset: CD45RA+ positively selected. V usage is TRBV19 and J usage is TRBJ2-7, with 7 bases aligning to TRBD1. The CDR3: CASHRGEGYEQYF. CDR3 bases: TGTGCCAGCCACAGGGGAGAGGGTTACGAGCAGTACTTC. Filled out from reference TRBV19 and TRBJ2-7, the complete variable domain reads DGGITQSPKYLFRKEGQNVTLSCEQNLNHDAMYWYRQDPGQGLRLIYYSQIVNDFQKGDIAEGYSVSREKKESFPLTVTSAQKNPTAFYLCASHRGEGYEQYFGPGTRLTVT.